These 10 T cell receptor beta chains originate from one sample sequenced in a study of cytomegalovirus exposure and HLA in healthy donors. The PCR employed 60 Vbeta primers together with 13 Jbeta primers. Sequenced by immunoSEQ multiplex PCR; TCRdb stores in-frame clones only, minus some. The sample has tens of thousands of clones. Sequenced material: PBMCs. Every receptor here comes from a woman in her thirties in good health and CMV-seropositive.

J is TRBJ2-2 and V is TRBV18; 9 nucleotides match TRBD2. The CDR3 extends over 19 amino acids. V dropped 3 bases and J dropped 5; count of bases not matched to a gene: 16. CDR1 and CDR2 from the germline V gene are KGHSH and LQKENI. CDR3 protein: CASSPRSLAGTGTTGELFF. DNA for the CDR3: TGTGCCAGCTCACCGCGGAGTCTAGCGGGAACGGGAACGACCGGGGAGCTGTTTTTT.

The V gene is TRBV29-1, the J gene TRBJ2-7; TRBD1 agrees at 11 bases. Germline CDR1 and CDR2: SQVTM and ANQGSEA. The CDR3 runs to 15 residues. Trimming took 3 bases from V and 4 from J; bases not matched to a gene: 8. The CDR3 loop reads CSVDKGTGGSYEQYF. The CDR3 coding sequence is TGCAGCGTTGACAAGGGGACAGGGGGATCTTACGAGCAGTACTTC.

With regard to this clone: A read error may produce the germline difference seen at one junction end. The chain employs TRBV6-5 and TRBJ1-3; 8 bases agree with TRBD1. The length of the CDR3 is 13 residues. CDR1 and CDR2 (germline): MNHEY, SVGAGI. CDR3 sequence: CASLPGGGNNIYF. The CDR3 DNA follows: TGTGCCAGCCTCCCAGGGGGCGGAAACAACATATATTTT.

The chain has TRBV27 and TRBJ2-5; the match to TRBD1 covers 9 bases. The CDR3 spans 16 residues. Trimming at V came to 3 bases and at J to 2 bases, leaving 7 bases not matched to a gene. CDR1 is MNHEY, CDR2 SMNVEV, per germline (reference sequence). The chain's CDR3 is CASSFLGTGRQETQYF. As DNA, the CDR3 is TGTGCCAGCAGTTTCCTAGGGACAGGGCGGCAAGAGACCCAGTACTTC.

J is TRBJ2-5 and V is TRBV5-1; the match to TRBD2 covers 10 bases. CDR1 and CDR2 (germline): SGHRS, YFSETQ. V shed 4 bases, J shed 0 bases, and the junction held 3 bases outside the gene matches. The CDR3 totals 15 residues. In DNA form, the CDR3 reads TGCGCCAGCAGCAGGACTAGCGGACACCAAGAGACCCAGTACTTC. Its protein is CASSRTSGHQETQYF.

The chain carries TRBV6-5 and TRBJ1-1; 9 positions agree with TRBD1. Trimming at V came to 2 bases and at J to 4 bases, leaving 5 bases not matched to a gene. The CDR3 sequence is 15 residues long. Germline V gives CDR1 MNHEY, CDR2 SVGAGI. CDR3 sequence (DNA): TGTGCCAGCAGTTACGTGGGACAGGGAACCACTGAAGCTTTCTTT. Encoded protein: CASSYVGQGTTEAFF.

The V and J genes are TRBV14 and TRBJ1-1; the D is unclear. Trimming removed 0 bases from V and 11 bases from J, with 10 bases in between. CDR1 and CDR2 (germline): SGHDN, FVKESK. This CDR3 region has 12 residues. The CDR3 DNA reads TGTGCCAGCAGCCAAGAACGGTTATTCGCTTTCTTT. Protein sequence: CASSQERLFAFF.

V is TRBV6-6 and J is TRBJ1-2, with a weak D call TRBD1 (5 bases). The CDR3 totals 15 residues. Germline CDR1 MNHNY, CDR2 SVGAGI (reference sequence). V was pared by 4 bases and J by 8 bases, with 20 bases between. The CDR3 bases are TGTGCCAGCAGTTCCCCTGGATCATCGACAGAGGGCTACACCTTC. It specifies CASSSPGSSTEGYTF.

This chain links TRBV19 with TRBJ1-2; 8 bases line up with TRBD1. The germline V gene has CDR1 LNHDA and CDR2 SQIVND (reference sequence). The CDR3 is made up of 13 amino acids. V dropped 9 bases and J dropped 1; count of bases not matched to a gene: 4. For the CDR3, the DNA is TGTGCCAGCCGGACAGGGATTAACTATGGCTACACCTTC. Encoded protein: CASRTGINYGYTF. Full variable domain (rest looked up from reference TRBV19 and TRBJ1-2): DGGITQSPKYLFRKEGQNVTLSCEQNLNHDAMYWYRQDPGQGLRLIYYSQIVNDFQKGDIAEGYSVSREKKESFPLTVTSAQKNPTAFYLCASRTGINYGYTFGSGTRLTVV.

The rearrangement joins TRBV20-1 to TRBJ1-1; D is possibly TRBD1 (5 bases). This CDR3 has 11 residues. Germline assignment: CDR1 DFQATT and CDR2 SNEGSKA (reference sequence). Between the trimmed V and J ends, which lost 6 bases and 7 bases, there was a span of 12 bases. CDR3: CSARTRLEAFF. CDR3 DNA sequence: TGCAGTGCAAGGACAAGACTTGAAGCTTTCTTT.